The 27 T cell receptor beta chains below were found in one sample sequenced in a study of blood T cell repertoires in COVID-19. This table comes from immunoSEQ multiplex PCR, and its TCRdb copy is limited to in-frame clones, with some not included. Of around 120,000 clones listed, roughly 85% were seen once; the top ten hold 20% to 25%. Specimen: peripheral blood. These receptors were obtained from a human donor in a cohort sampled during active COVID-19.

This chain joins TRBV18 and TRBJ2-2; 8 nucleotides match TRBD1. Germline V gene lookup returns CDR1 KGHSH and CDR2 LQKENI. With V trimmed by 6 bases and J by 6 bases, 9 bases remained unmatched. CDR3 length: 15 residues. The chain's CDR3 is CASSERQGQAGELFF. CDR3 DNA: TGTGCCAGCTCGGAGCGACAGGGGCAGGCCGGGGAGCTGTTTTTT.

This sequence joins TRBV30 and TRBJ2-2, with D uncertain. V lost 4 bases and J lost 7, with 7 bases in between. This CDR3 comprises 11 residues. Germline values: CDR1 GTSNPN, CDR2 SVGIG (reference sequence). Here the CDR3 reads CAWTSGGELFF. CDR3 sequence (DNA): TGTGCCTGGACTTCGGGCGGGGAGCTGTTTTTT.

The chain joins TRBV6-5 to TRBJ2-1, with 9 bases lining up with TRBD2. The CDR3 length is 15 residues. V was clipped by 8 bases and J by 5 bases; unmatched bases: 10. Germline V gives CDR1 MNHEY, CDR2 SVGAGI. The CDR3 loop reads CASHQRIAGDNEQFF. The CDR3 bases are TGTGCCAGCCACCAAAGAATAGCGGGAGACAATGAGCAGTTCTTC.

This chain uses TRBV11-1 with TRBJ2-1, with D maybe TRBD1 (6 bases). Trimming took 1 base from V and 0 from J, leaving 7 bases between them. The germline V gene has CDR1 SGHAT and CDR2 FQDESV (reference sequence). This CDR3 has 15 residues. CDR3 bases: TGTGCCAGCAGCTTAGACAGGGACTCCTACAATGAGCAGTTCTTC. Translated, it gives CASSLDRDSYNEQFF.

The chain uses TRBV5-4 and TRBJ1-2, with TRBD1 as a possible D gene (5 bases). CDR1 is SGHNT, CDR2 YYREEE, per germline (reference sequence). The V and J ends lost 0 bases and 4 bases respectively, with 13 bases between them. The CDR3 has 15 residues. This CDR3 reads CASSLEGIRGYGYTF. CDR3 DNA sequence: TGTGCCAGCAGCTTGGAAGGGATTAGGGGCTATGGCTACACCTTC.

The chain combines TRBV20-1 with TRBJ1-1; D gene ambiguous. Trimming pared 3 bases from V and 0 bases from J, leaving 11 bases between. The CDR3 has 14 amino acids. From germline, CDR1 is DFQATT and CDR2 SNEGSKA (reference sequence). The CDR3 region has the DNA TGCAGTGCTAGTACCCCCGGGGTGAACACTGAAGCTTTCTTT. Protein sequence: CSASTPGVNTEAFF.

This chain connects TRBV7-3 to TRBJ2-3, with 13 bases aligning to TRBD2. The V and J ends lost 5 bases and 5 bases, in that order; junction bases with no gene match: 4. Germline CDR1 SGHTA, CDR2 FQGTGA. The CDR3 sequence is 15 residues long. The CDR3 DNA is TGTGCCAGCAGCACTAGCGGGGGGGCCGAAGATACGCAGTATTTT. This encodes CASSTSGGAEDTQYF.

This chain links TRBV14 with TRBJ1-2; D unresolved. The CDR3 is 14 amino acids. The V and J ends lost 0 bases and 4 bases respectively, with 9 bases between them. CDR1 and CDR2 from the germline V gene are SGHDN and FVKESK. The CDR3 DNA is TGTGCCAGCAGCCAAGAATCAGGCGTCTATGGCTACACCTTC. Residues: CASSQESGVYGYTF.

The gene calls are TRBV6-2 or TRBV6-3 and TRBJ1-2, with D possibly matching TRBD1 (5 bases). Germline values: CDR1 MNHEY, CDR2 SVGEGT. The ends were cut back, 0 bases at V and 6 bases at J, with 14 bases in the middle. The CDR3 runs to 15 residues. Here the CDR3 DNA reads TGTGCCAGCAGTTACTCGGGGCAGGGCATCAATGGCTACACCTTC. Encoded protein: CASSYSGQGINGYTF.

The chain couples TRBV24-1 to TRBJ1-1, with D possibly being TRBD1 (6 bases). CDR1 is KGHDR, CDR2 SFDVKD, per germline. V was clipped by 3 bases and J by 3 bases, with 10 bases between them. The CDR3 totals 14 residues. The CDR3 reads CATSDVGAHTEAFF. CDR3 nucleotide sequence: TGTGCCACCAGTGATGTGGGGGCGCACACTGAAGCTTTCTTT.

The chain has TRBV7-2 and TRBJ1-4; D may be TRBD1 (6 bases). The germline V and J ends were trimmed by 5 bases and 4 bases, with 14 bases remaining between them. Germline CDR1 reads SGHTA; CDR2 reads FQGNSA. The CDR3 extends over 15 amino acids. The CDR3 here is CASSPSGTSNEKLFF. CDR3 sequence (DNA): TGTGCCAGCAGCCCATCCGGGACAAGTAATGAAAAACTGTTTTTT.

This clone occurred once. The rearrangement joins TRBV30 to TRBJ2-3, with 9 nucleotides matching TRBD2. Trimming took 5 bases from V and 3 from J; bases not matched to a gene: 6. The CDR3 runs 14 residues. Germline V lookup: CDR1 GTSNPN, CDR2 SVGIG (reference sequence). In DNA, the CDR3 is TGTGCCTGGTCCCGGAGCGGGGGGACAGATACGCAGTATTTT. Translating gives CAWSRSGGTDTQYF.

This clone was observed a few times. The chain has TRBV7-2 and TRBJ1-1, with unresolved D. The CDR3 runs 13 residues. Germline V gene sequence: CDR1 SGHTA, CDR2 FQGNSA. Between the trimmed V and J ends, which lost 1 base and 11 bases, there was a span of 14 bases. CDR3 DNA: TGTGCCAGCAGCTTAGACCGCGGGGATTTGGCTTTCTTT. Translated: CASSLDRGDLAFF. Drawing the rest from reference TRBV7-2 and TRBJ1-1, the complete variable domain is GAGVSQSPSNKVTEKGKDVELRCDPISGHTALYWYRQSLGQGLEFLIYFQGNSAPDKSGLPSDRFSAERTGGSVSTLTIQRTQQEDSAVYLCASSLDRGDLAFFGQGTRLTVV.

V usage is TRBV6-4 and J usage is TRBJ2-1; 8 bases align to TRBD1. Per the germline V gene, CDR1 is MRHNA and CDR2 is SNTAGT. V shed 6 bases, J shed 12 bases, and the junction held 13 bases outside the gene matches. The CDR3 covers 14 residues. The CDR3 region is CASSSGQGPGGQFF. As DNA, the CDR3 is TGTGCCAGCAGCTCCGGACAGGGCCCCGGTGGGCAGTTCTTC.

The chain links TRBV12-2 to TRBJ1-6; TRBD1, the table's D call, lacks a check against the DNA. TRBV12-2 is noted as a pseudogene. CDR3 length: 15 amino acids. The CDR3 region is CASRHPGQDNSPLHF. The CDR3 DNA follows: TGTGCAAGTCGCCACCCGGGACAGGATAATTCACCCCTCCACTTT.

This clone was detected only a few times. The chain couples TRBV10-3 to TRBJ2-7; 11 nucleotides line up with TRBD1. The CDR3 is 15 residues long. The germline V gene has CDR1 ENHRY and CDR2 SYGVKD. Trimming took 1 base from V and 4 from J; bases not matched to a gene: 3. The CDR3 region is CAISEFGQGAYEQYF. The DNA of the CDR3 is TGTGCCATCAGTGAGTTTGGACAGGGGGCTTACGAGCAGTACTTC.

The V call is TRBV5-8, the J call TRBJ1-3; 12 bases are shared with TRBD1. The germline CDR1 and CDR2 sequences are SGHTS and YDEGEE. The CDR3 is made up of 20 amino acids. Trimming at V came to 0 bases and at J to 2 bases, leaving 12 bases not matched to a gene. CDR3 residues: CASSLGSGTGGSVPGNTIYF. The DNA for the CDR3 is TGTGCCAGCAGCTTGGGTTCCGGGACAGGGGGCTCAGTACCTGGAAACACCATATATTTT.

The chain uses TRBV18 and TRBJ1-2; 12 nucleotides align to TRBD1. The CDR3 extends over 16 amino acids. Looked up from germline, CDR1 is KGHSH and CDR2 is LQKENI. V gave up 2 bases and J gave up 6 bases; unmatched junction bases: 7. The CDR3, as DNA: TGTGCCAGCTCACCAGCACCGGGACAGGGGGCGGATGGCTACACCTTC. Translation gives CASSPAPGQGADGYTF. Combining the CDR3 with reference TRBV18 and TRBJ1-2 gives the whole variable domain NAGVMQNPRHLVRRRGQEARLRCSPMKGHSHVYWYRQLPEEGLKFMVYLQKENIIDESGMPKERFSAEFPKEGPSILRIQQVVRGDSAAYFCASSPAPGQGADGYTFGSGTRLTVV.

This CDR3 reads CASQGTAYGYTF. As DNA, the CDR3 is TGTGCCAGCCAGGGGACAGCCTATGGCTACACCTTC. The chain links TRBV19 to TRBJ1-2, with 7 bases that match TRBD1. Trimming removed 9 bases from V and 4 bases from J; junction bases left unmatched: 5. The germline CDR1 and CDR2 sequences are LNHDA and SQIVND (reference sequence). CDR3 length equals 12 residues.

The chain uses TRBV18 and TRBJ1-3; D is ambiguous. Trimming cost V 2 bases and J 2 bases, with 13 bases left between them. The CDR3 spans 16 residues. Germline-derived CDR1 and CDR2 are KGHSH and LQKENI. The CDR3 sequence is CASSPTYSGTGNTIYF. In nucleotides, the CDR3 is TGTGCCAGCTCACCAACCTACTCGGGGACTGGAAACACCATATATTTT.

The CDR3, as DNA: TGCGCCAGCAGTGAGTCGACTAGCCTTCCGGTCGATGAGCAGTTCTTC. Translated, it gives CASSESTSLPVDEQFF. The chain carries TRBV10-2 and TRBJ2-1, with 7 bases matching TRBD2. The V and J ends lost 0 bases and 8 bases, in that order; junction bases with no gene match: 10. CDR3 length: 16 amino acids. Germline values: CDR1 WSHSY, CDR2 SAAADI.

The gene calls are TRBV30 and TRBJ1-1; D may be TRBD1 (6 bases). This CDR3 contains 14 residues. Germline V lookup: CDR1 GTSNPN, CDR2 SVGIG (reference sequence). The V end lost 0 bases, the J end lost 4 bases, and 12 bases lay between the germline ends. The CDR3 loop reads CAWSVEQGSTEAFF. The CDR3 DNA is TGTGCCTGGAGTGTTGAACAGGGTTCCACTGAAGCTTTCTTT.

The CDR3 DNA reads TGTGCCAGCAGCCAAGGAGTCGCGACCGGCGGGACTGGCTACACCTTC. Residues: CASSQGVATGGTGYTF. This sequence joins TRBV3-1 (or the pseudogene TRBV3-2) and TRBJ1-2, with TRBD1 as a possible D gene (5 bases). Germline V lookup: CDR1 LGHDT, CDR2 YNNKEL (reference sequence). With 1 base removed from V and 7 bases from J, the gap between germline ends came to 19 bases. The CDR3 totals 16 residues.

V usage is TRBV27 and J usage is TRBJ2-5, with TRBD1 matching over 7 bases. Germline V CDR1 and CDR2: MNHEY, SMNVEV (reference sequence). CDR3 length equals 17 residues. V was clipped by 6 bases and J by 4 bases; unmatched bases: 17. The CDR3 sequence: CASRSIVGTEWVETQYF. The CDR3 DNA is TGTGCCAGCAGATCGATCGTCGGGACAGAGTGGGTAGAGACCCAGTACTTC.

The J gene is TRBJ1-6, the V gene TRBV19; TRBD1 aligns across 8 bases. CDR3 size: 15 residues. The V segment lost 9 bases and the J segment 2 bases; nucleotides outside the gene matches: 6. Germline CDR1 and CDR2: LNHDA and SQIVND (reference sequence). CDR3 amino acids: CASQTGAPYNSPLHF. CDR3 bases: TGTGCCAGCCAGACAGGGGCCCCCTATAATTCACCCCTCCACTTT.

The gene calls are TRBV27 and TRBJ2-1, with 11 bases identical to TRBD2. Trimming cost V 5 bases and J 0 bases; bases outside gene matches: 12. The CDR3 runs 19 residues. Germline-derived CDR1 and CDR2 are MNHEY and SMNVEV (reference sequence). CDR3 bases: TGTGCCAGCAGTCCTTTAGCGGGAGGGAAAGCTTACTCCTACAATGAGCAGTTCTTC. This sequence encodes CASSPLAGGKAYSYNEQFF.

The rearrangement links TRBV7-7 to TRBJ2-5; 11 nucleotides match TRBD2. CDR3 size: 15 residues. Per germline, CDR1 SSHAT and CDR2 FNYEAQ (reference sequence). This chain's CDR3 is CATSQLAGDQETQYF. CDR3 DNA: TGTGCTACCTCCCAACTAGCGGGGGATCAAGAGACCCAGTACTTC.